The present entry profiles one T cell receptor beta chain with its context. The antigen it binds to is not known. No qualities accompany the bases; no much larger clone lies one base away. The data were obtained in a study of blood T cell repertoires in COVID-19 (dated by TCRdb to 2019 to 2021). Regarding the complete study: Samples covering the acute and convalescent phases of COVID-19 were provided by collaborators in the United States, Italy and Spain. The material from the prospective study consisted of cDNA or gDNA derived from T cells, B-cell-depleted T cells, or PBMCs. Deeply sampled blood TCRbeta repertoires from subjects exposed to, actively infected with, or recovered from COVID-19 were included in the dataset. A freely available public database, intended as a resource for researchers studying the immune response to SARS-CoV-2, is where the repertoires were released. Samples came from the ongoing ImmuneRACE study (first 160 participants) plus 1,254 subjects from 6 global collaborators. Sample metadata almost always included a de-identified subject ID, COVID-19 status, age in years and sex. HLA class I and class II types, where available, came from metadata supplied by the sample provider rather than from assay-based typing. Beyond this particular receptor, the publication reports: The quantity of clinical and demographic metadata differed by source and by participant and was supplied without curation.

A second Seattle source provided samples from volunteer blood donors who had recovered from COVID-19. The collaborating institutions used their own protocols to collect whole blood in K2EDTA tubes. Collaborator samples were shipped for TCRbeta analysis as frozen whole blood, isolated PBMCs, or DNA extracted from either sample type. Trimming removed 4 bases from V and 8 bases from J, leaving 20 bases between the germline ends. The cysteine opens and the phenylalanine closes a CDR3 of 16 amino acids. CDR3 DNA only is kept here, 48 bases in frame from base 1. Looking up the germline V gene yields CDR1 LGHNA and CDR2 YSLEER. The immunoSEQ Assay, a bias-controlled multiplex PCR, was used to amplify TCRbeta CDR3 regions from genomic DNA. The paper's data handling went like this. Nucleated cell counts per sample were estimated from amplification of reference gene primers within the assay. To quantify the absolute abundance of each unique TCRbeta CDR3 rearrangement, sequence reads were collapsed and filtered. Productive Simpson clonality was computed per sample as the square root of Simpson's diversity index over productive rearrangements. Sourced from immuneACCESS, this table was stored by TCRdb with only in-frame sequences that have V and J called. A share of the clones is absent; for the studies checked, an unresolved V gene accounts for under half, and the remainder has no known explanation. V, J and clone size reflect that table, while D and trimming were determined from the DNA. A total of hundreds of thousands of clones appear in this sample, around 88% of them only once. Together, the top ten hold 5.5% to 8% of the sample.

The V and J genes are TRBV4-3 and TRBJ2-2; a weak D assignment points to TRBD1 (6 bases agree). Sequences were obtained from peripheral blood. The receptor comes from a woman under 40 who had recovered from COVID-19. The nucleotide sequence is TGCGCCAGCAGCCGCCTGCAGCAGGGGAAAGCGGGGGAGCTGTTTTTT. It translates as CASSRLQQGKAGELFF.